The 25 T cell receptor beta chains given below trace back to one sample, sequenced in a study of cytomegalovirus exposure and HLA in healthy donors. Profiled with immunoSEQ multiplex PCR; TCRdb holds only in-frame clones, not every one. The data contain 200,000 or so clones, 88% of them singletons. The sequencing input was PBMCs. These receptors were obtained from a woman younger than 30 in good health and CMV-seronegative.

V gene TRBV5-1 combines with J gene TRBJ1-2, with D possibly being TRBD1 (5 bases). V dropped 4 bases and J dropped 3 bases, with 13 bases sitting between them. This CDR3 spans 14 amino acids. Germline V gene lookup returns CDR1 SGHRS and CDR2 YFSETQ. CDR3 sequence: CASSGLTDYYGYTF. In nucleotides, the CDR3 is TGCGCCAGCAGCGGGCTGACAGATTACTATGGCTACACCTTC.

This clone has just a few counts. CDR3 sequence: CASSPTSGSYEQYF. In DNA form, the CDR3 reads TGTGCCAGCAGCCCGACTAGCGGGTCGTACGAGCAGTACTTC. The rearrangement joins TRBV6-9 to TRBJ2-7, with TRBD2 identical over 10 bases. Germline lookup yields CDR1 MNHGY and CDR2 SVAAGI. V lost 6 bases, J lost 4 bases, and 6 bases stayed unmatched. The CDR3 has 14 residues.

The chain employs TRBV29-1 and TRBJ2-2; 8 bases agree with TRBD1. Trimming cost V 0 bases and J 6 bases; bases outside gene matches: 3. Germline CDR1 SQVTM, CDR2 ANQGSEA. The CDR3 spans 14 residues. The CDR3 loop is CSVEEGQAAGELFF. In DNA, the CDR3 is TGCAGCGTTGAAGAGGGACAGGCGGCCGGGGAGCTGTTTTTT.

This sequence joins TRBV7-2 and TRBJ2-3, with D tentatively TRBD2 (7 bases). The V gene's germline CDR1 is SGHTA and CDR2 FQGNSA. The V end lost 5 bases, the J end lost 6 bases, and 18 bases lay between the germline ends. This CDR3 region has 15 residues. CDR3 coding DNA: TGTGCCAGCAGCCTCCGGATGGGGGGGGCCGATACGCAGTATTTT. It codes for CASSLRMGGADTQYF.

The CDR3 sequence is CASSLLAGVDNEQFF. The CDR3 DNA reads as TGTGCCAGCAGCTTACTAGCGGGAGTTGACAATGAGCAGTTCTTC. The V and J genes are TRBV7-6 and TRBJ2-1, with TRBD2 identical over 10 bases. The germline V gene encodes CDR1 SGHVS and CDR2 FNYEAQ. Losses at the gene ends were 2 bases for V and 5 bases for J; bases not matched to a gene: 3. The CDR3 length is 15 residues.

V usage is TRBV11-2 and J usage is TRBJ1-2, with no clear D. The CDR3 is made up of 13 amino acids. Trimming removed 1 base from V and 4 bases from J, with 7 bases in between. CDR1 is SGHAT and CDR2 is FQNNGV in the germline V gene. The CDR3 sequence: CASSLGVSYGYTF. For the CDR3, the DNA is TGTGCCAGCAGCTTAGGAGTATCCTATGGCTACACCTTC.

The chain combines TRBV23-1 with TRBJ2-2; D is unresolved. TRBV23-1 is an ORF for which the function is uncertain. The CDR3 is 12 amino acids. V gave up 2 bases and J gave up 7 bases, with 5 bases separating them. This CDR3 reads CASSQGLGELFF. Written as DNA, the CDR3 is TGCGCCAGCAGTCAAGGGCTCGGGGAGCTGTTTTTT.

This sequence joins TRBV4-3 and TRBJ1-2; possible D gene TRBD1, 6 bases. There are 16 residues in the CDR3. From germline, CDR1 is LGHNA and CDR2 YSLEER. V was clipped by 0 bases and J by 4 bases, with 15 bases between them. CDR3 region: CASSQEMGGRPYGYTF. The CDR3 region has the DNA TGCGCCAGCAGCCAAGAAATGGGGGGGCGCCCCTATGGCTACACCTTC.

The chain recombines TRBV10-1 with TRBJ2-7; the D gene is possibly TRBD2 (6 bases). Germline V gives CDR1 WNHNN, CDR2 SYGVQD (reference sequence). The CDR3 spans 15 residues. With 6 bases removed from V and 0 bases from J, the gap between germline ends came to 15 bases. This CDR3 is CASRETGTSSYEQYF. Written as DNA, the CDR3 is TGCGCCAGCAGGGAAACCGGGACTTCCTCCTACGAGCAGTACTTC.

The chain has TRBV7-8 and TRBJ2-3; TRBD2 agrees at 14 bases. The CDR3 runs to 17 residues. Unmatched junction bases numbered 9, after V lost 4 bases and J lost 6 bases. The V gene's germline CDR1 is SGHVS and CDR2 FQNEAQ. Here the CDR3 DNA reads TGTGCCAGCAGCTCAACCCCCGGACTAGCGGGGGGTGATACGCAGTATTTT. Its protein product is CASSSTPGLAGGDTQYF.

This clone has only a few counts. CDR3 amino acids: CASSQQRSYGYTF. The DNA of the CDR3 is TGTGCCAGCAGCCAACAGAGGAGCTATGGCTACACCTTC. V is TRBV14 and J is TRBJ1-2; unclear D gene. CDR1 and CDR2 from the germline V gene are SGHDN and FVKESK. This CDR3 has 13 residues. V was trimmed by 2 bases and J by 4 bases, leaving 8 bases between them.

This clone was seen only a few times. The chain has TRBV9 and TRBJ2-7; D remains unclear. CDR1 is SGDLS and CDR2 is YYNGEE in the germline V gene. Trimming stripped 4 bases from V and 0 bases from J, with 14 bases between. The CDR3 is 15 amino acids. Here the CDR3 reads CASSPDFILSYEQYF. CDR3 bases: TGTGCCAGCAGCCCCGACTTTATTCTCTCCTACGAGCAGTACTTC. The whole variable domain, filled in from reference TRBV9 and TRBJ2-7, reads DSGVTQTPKHLITATGQRVTLRCSPRSGDLSVYWYQQSLDQGLQFLIQYYNGEERAKGNILERFSAQQFPDLHSELNLSSLELGDSALYFCASSPDFILSYEQYFGPGTRLTVT.

In DNA, the CDR3 is TGTGCCTGGAGCCTACTGCTCACAGATACGCAGTATTTT. Protein product: CAWSLLLTDTQYF. The rearrangement uses TRBV30 and TRBJ2-3; no firm D call. V dropped 3 bases and J dropped 2 bases, with 9 bases sitting between them. CDR3 length: 13 amino acids. Germline V CDR1 and CDR2: GTSNPN, SVGIG (reference sequence).

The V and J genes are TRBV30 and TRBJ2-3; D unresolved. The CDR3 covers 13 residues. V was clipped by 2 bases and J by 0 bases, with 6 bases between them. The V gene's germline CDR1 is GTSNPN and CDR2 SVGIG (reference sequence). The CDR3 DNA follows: TGTGCCTGGAGTCGGAGCAGCACAGATACGCAGTATTTT. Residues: CAWSRSSTDTQYF.

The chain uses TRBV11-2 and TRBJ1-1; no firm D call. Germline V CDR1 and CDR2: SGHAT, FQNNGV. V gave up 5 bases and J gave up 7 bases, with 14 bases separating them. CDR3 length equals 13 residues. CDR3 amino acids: CASSHISRNEAFF. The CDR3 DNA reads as TGTGCCAGCAGCCACATCTCCAGAAATGAAGCTTTCTTT.

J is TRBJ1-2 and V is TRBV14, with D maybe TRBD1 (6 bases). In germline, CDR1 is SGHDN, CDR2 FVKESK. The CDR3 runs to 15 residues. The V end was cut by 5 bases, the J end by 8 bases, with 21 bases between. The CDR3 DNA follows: TGTGCCAGCAGCTCTGGGCGGGGGGCGCTTGGCGGCTACACCTTC. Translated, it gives CASSSGRGALGGYTF.

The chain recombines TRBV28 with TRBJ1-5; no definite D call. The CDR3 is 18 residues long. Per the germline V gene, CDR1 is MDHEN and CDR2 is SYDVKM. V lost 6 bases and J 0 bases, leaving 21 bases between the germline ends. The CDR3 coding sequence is TGTGCCAGCAGGAAGTACCCGGGGATGGGTCGTAGCAATCAGCCCCAGCATTTT. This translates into CASRKYPGMGRSNQPQHF.

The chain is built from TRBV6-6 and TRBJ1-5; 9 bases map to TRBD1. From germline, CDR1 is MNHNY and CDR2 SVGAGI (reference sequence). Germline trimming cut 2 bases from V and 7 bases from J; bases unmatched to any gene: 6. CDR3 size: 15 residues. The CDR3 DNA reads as TGTGCCAGCAGTTACGGGACAGGGATGGGGCAGCCCCAGCATTTT. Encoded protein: CASSYGTGMGQPQHF.

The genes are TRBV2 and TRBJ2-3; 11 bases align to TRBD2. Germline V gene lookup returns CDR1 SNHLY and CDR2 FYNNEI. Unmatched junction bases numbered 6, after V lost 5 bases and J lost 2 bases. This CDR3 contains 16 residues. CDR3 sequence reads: CASSRSSGRDTDTQYF. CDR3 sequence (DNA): TGTGCCAGCAGTCGGAGTAGCGGGAGGGACACAGATACGCAGTATTTT. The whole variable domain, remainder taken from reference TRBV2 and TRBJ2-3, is EPEVTQTPSHQVTQMGQEVILRCVPISNHLYFYWYRQILGQKVEFLVSFYNNEISEKSEIFDDQFSVERPDGSNFTLKIRSTKLEDSAMYFCASSRSSGRDTDTQYFGPGTRLTVL.

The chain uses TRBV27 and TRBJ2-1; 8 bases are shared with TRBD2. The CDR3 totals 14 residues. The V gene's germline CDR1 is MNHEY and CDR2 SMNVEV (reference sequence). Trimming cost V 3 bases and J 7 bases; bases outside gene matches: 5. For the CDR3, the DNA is TGTGCCAGCAGTTTCACTAGCGGTACGAATGAGCAGTTCTTC. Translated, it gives CASSFTSGTNEQFF.

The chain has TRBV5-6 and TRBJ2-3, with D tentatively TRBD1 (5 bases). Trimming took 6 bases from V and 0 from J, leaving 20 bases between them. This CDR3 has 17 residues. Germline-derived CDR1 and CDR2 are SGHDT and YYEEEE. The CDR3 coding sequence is TGTGCCAGCACCCTTTCAACTGGGCAGGGCAGCACAGATACGCAGTATTTT. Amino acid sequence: CASTLSTGQGSTDTQYF.

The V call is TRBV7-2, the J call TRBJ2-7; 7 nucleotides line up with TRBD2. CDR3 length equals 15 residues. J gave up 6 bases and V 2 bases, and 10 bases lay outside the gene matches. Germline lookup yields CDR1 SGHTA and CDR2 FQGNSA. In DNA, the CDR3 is TGTGCCAGCAGCTTATCGGGGGTTAGGACTAGCGAGCAGTACTTC. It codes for CASSLSGVRTSEQYF.

CDR3 in DNA: TGTGCCAGCAGTGCGAGCTCTGGAAACACCATATATTTT. This translates into CASSASSGNTIYF. V gene TRBV6-1 combines with J gene TRBJ1-3; no definite D call. Germline V CDR1 and CDR2: MNHNS, SASEGT. V shed 4 bases and J shed 0 bases, with 4 bases lying between them. This CDR3 region has 13 residues.

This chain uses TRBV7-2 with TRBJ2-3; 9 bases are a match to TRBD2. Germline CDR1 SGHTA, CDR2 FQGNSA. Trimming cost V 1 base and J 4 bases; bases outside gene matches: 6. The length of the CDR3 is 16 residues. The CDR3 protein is CASSLGLLAGADTQYF. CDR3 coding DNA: TGTGCCAGCAGCTTAGGTCTTTTAGCGGGAGCAGATACGCAGTATTTT.

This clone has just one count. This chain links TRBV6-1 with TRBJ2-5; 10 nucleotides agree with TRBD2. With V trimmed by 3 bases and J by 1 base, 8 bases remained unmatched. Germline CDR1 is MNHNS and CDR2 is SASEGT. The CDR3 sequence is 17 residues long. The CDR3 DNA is TGTGCCAGCAGTGACCAGACTAGCGGGCCTACCCAAGAGACCCAGTACTTC. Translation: CASSDQTSGPTQETQYF.